Included here is one T cell receptor (beta chain) sequence, with context. Its antigen is as yet unknown. CDR3 length: 14 amino acids. The V end lost 2 bases, the J end lost 2 bases, and 9 bases lay between the germline ends. Germline V lookup: CDR1 MNHNY, CDR2 SVGAGI (reference sequence). The entry originates in a study of T cells in tuberculosis. Looking at the study overall: T cells were selected with CD1B tetramers loaded with glucose monomycolate. General study results and limits: GMM-specific TCRs were nearer to active tuberculosis alpha repertoires, suggesting expansion. Selection depended on which cryopreserved specimens were available. Using the GMM-specific repertoire gave nearly 90% accuracy versus around 70% with motifs.

Some clones are missing from TCRdb's copy, which holds only in-frame ones; the method was immunoSEQ multiplex PCR. The table lists tens of thousands of clones, around nine tenths of them singletons, with roughly a sixth in the top ten. The clonotype was recovered from a donor between 5 and 29 years old with latent tuberculosis or without tuberculosis infection. Some clones in this sample may be carry-over from other donors' samples. The rearrangement uses TRBV6-6 and TRBJ2-5, with a tentative D call TRBD2 (5 bases). The specimen sequenced was PBMCs. Here the CDR3 DNA reads TGTGCCAGCAGTTACGGGCCGGGGCAAGAGACCCAGTACTTC. It specifies CASSYGPGQETQYF.